The 12 T cell receptor beta chains given below trace back to one sample, sequenced in a study of cytomegalovirus exposure and HLA in healthy donors. The study ran its PCR with 60 Vbeta and 13 Jbeta primers. Repertoires were generated with immunoSEQ multiplex PCR, while TCRdb's copy carries only in-frame clones and drops some. Here the sample spans approximately 140,000 clones, 70% to 85% being singletons. Source material: PBMCs. The receptors here all came from a man in his forties in good health and CMV-seronegative.

The gene calls are TRBV5-1 and TRBJ2-1, with TRBD2 matching over 9 bases. This CDR3 comprises 15 residues. Germline CDR1 reads SGHRS; CDR2 reads YFSETQ. The ends lost 4 bases at V and 5 bases at J; junction bases unmatched: 7. The CDR3 here is CASSISGSKNNEQFF. In DNA form, the CDR3 reads TGCGCCAGCAGCATTAGCGGGAGTAAGAACAATGAGCAGTTCTTC.

This clone was found once. This chain connects TRBV5-4 to TRBJ2-2; 9 bases match TRBD1. V gave up 4 bases and J gave up 3 bases; unmatched junction bases: 4. This CDR3 is built from 15 residues. Germline V lookup: CDR1 SGHNT, CDR2 YYREEE (reference sequence). The CDR3 DNA reads as TGTGCCAGCAGCGGGGGGACAGGGCACACCGGGGAGCTGTTTTTT. This codes for CASSGGTGHTGELFF.

The chain has TRBV4-1 and TRBJ2-5, with 11 bases fitting TRBD2. Germline CDR1 and CDR2: MGHRA and YSYEKL. The CDR3 consists of 15 residues. With 1 base clipped from V and 7 bases from J, the junction kept 5 bases outside the gene matches. CDR3 sequence (DNA): TGCGCCAGCAGCCAAGTACTAGCGGGGGACGGGACCCAGTACTTC. This gives the protein CASSQVLAGDGTQYF.

This clone has a single count. The genes are TRBV7-2 and TRBJ2-1; 7 bases map to TRBD2. V lost 1 base to trimming and J lost 0 bases; unmatched junction nucleotides: 12. Germline V gene lookup returns CDR1 SGHTA and CDR2 FQGNSA. This CDR3 region has 19 residues. The CDR3 region has the DNA TGTGCCAGCAGCTTAGTGGCGGGACTAACTATGAGCTCCTACAATGAGCAGTTCTTC. This encodes CASSLVAGLTMSSYNEQFF.

The chain joins TRBV28 to TRBJ1-6; D call uncertain. V was trimmed by 2 bases and J by 6 bases, leaving 17 bases between them. Germline CDR1 and CDR2: MDHEN and SYDVKM. The CDR3 consists of 17 residues. The CDR3 sequence is CASSLPGTRSGNSPLHF. The CDR3 DNA is TGTGCCAGCAGTTTACCCGGAACCCGGAGTGGTAATTCACCCCTCCACTTT. Filled out from reference TRBV28 and TRBJ1-6, the complete variable domain reads DVKVTQSSRYLVKRTGEKVFLECVQDMDHENMFWYRQDPGLGLRLIYFSYDVKMKEKGDIPEGYSVSREKKERFSLILESASTNQTSMYLCASSLPGTRSGNSPLHFGNGTRLTVT.

This clone showed up just once. The chain recombines TRBV6-6 with TRBJ1-5; the match to TRBD1 covers 9 bases. The CDR3 is made up of 14 amino acids. Germline trimming cut 5 bases from V and 4 bases from J; bases unmatched to any gene: 3. Per the germline V gene, CDR1 is MNHNY and CDR2 is SVGAGI (reference sequence). The CDR3 DNA follows: TGTGCCAGCAGTAAGGACAGGGGTAATCAGCCCCAGCATTTT. Translating it yields CASSKDRGNQPQHF.

The sample holds a few counts of this clone. The V and J genes are TRBV5-1 and TRBJ2-7; the D gene is possibly TRBD2 (6 bases). The germline V gene encodes CDR1 SGHRS and CDR2 YFSETQ. V gave up 3 bases and J gave up 1 base, with 17 bases separating them. This CDR3 has 16 residues. This chain's CDR3 is CASSWNGDAGSYEQYF. The CDR3 DNA reads as TGCGCCAGCAGCTGGAACGGGGACGCGGGGTCCTACGAGCAGTACTTC.

The count of this clone is one. V and J are TRBV2 and TRBJ1-2; a possible D gene is TRBD1 (5 bases). The CDR3 covers 14 residues. Germline V CDR1 and CDR2: SNHLY, FYNNEI. Deletions cut 1 base from V and 0 bases from J, with 6 bases between. The DNA of the CDR3 is TGTGCCAGCAGTGAAGAGGGGTCTAACTATGGCTACACCTTC. Translated: CASSEEGSNYGYTF. The full variable domain, rest sourced from reference TRBV2 and TRBJ1-2, is EPEVTQTPSHQVTQMGQEVILRCVPISNHLYFYWYRQILGQKVEFLVSFYNNEISEKSEIFDDQFSVERPDGSNFTLKIRSTKLEDSAMYFCASSEEGSNYGYTFGSGTRLTVV.

A remark on this clone: A junction end diverges from the germline sequence, so it may reflect a read error. CDR3 sequence (DNA): TGTGCCAGCGGTTATTGGGGGCAGGGCTATGGCTACACCTTC. It specifies CASGYWGQGYGYTF. The rearrangement links TRBV6-6 to TRBJ1-2, with TRBD1 as a possible D gene (6 bases). CDR3 length equals 14 residues. In germline, CDR1 is MNHNY, CDR2 SVGAGI (reference sequence).

J is TRBJ2-3 and V is TRBV14; D not certain. CDR1 SGHDN and CDR2 FVKESK come from the germline V gene. The CDR3 runs to 14 residues. V lost 1 base and J 5 bases, leaving 10 bases between the germline ends. CDR3 sequence reads: CASSQGSHGDTQYF. The CDR3 DNA follows: TGTGCCAGCAGCCAAGGAAGTCACGGAGATACGCAGTATTTT.

This chain uses TRBV27 with TRBJ2-3; D gene ambiguous. The V gene's germline CDR1 is MNHEY and CDR2 SMNVEV (reference sequence). This CDR3 region has 16 residues. The germline V and J ends were trimmed by 4 bases and 0 bases, with 14 bases remaining between them. In DNA, the CDR3 is TGTGCCAGCAGTTCTACGGTCTCGCCTAGCACAGATACGCAGTATTTT. Protein product: CASSSTVSPSTDTQYF.

This clone was seen once. The V and J genes are TRBV19 and TRBJ2-7, with 7 bases fitting TRBD1. The CDR3 consists of 13 residues. In germline, CDR1 is LNHDA, CDR2 SQIVND (reference sequence). The V segment lost 4 bases and the J segment 6 bases; nucleotides outside the gene matches: 6. The CDR3 DNA reads as TGTGCCAGTAGTAAAGCGACAGGGCTCGAGCAGTACTTC. It yields the protein CASSKATGLEQYF.